The rows below give T cell receptor beta chains drawn from one sample of a study. TCRdb re-derived calls from the 5' RACE reads in MiXCR, one entry per CDR3 protein. Counted here are tens of thousands of distinct CDR3 sequences, around 24% occurring once; the ten biggest clones make up roughly 3.1%. Sequencing was done on a sample of tumor-infiltrating naive CD4+ T cells sorted from the breast tumor. Source of these receptors: a female donor with breast cancer. Each CDR3 is given with its conserved first and last residue. D genes are given only for firm matches. Size tells how often a clone was seen (once, few, many) or the class of an expanded clone, and some rows leave it out.

v_call	clone_size	j_call	d_call	cdr3_aa	cdr3_nt
TRBV6-5	.	TRBJ1-5	.	CASSPLASTPTSPQHF	TGTGCCAGCAGTCCACTGGCATCCACCCCGACCTCGCCCCAGCATTTT
TRBV5-1	.	TRBJ2-2	TRBD1	CASSLGTGITGELFF	TGCGCCAGCAGCTTGGGGACAGGGATCACCGGGGAGCTGTTTTTT
TRBV12-3/TRBV12-4	.	TRBJ1-5	TRBD1	CASRQGANQPQHF	TGTGCCAGCAGACAGGGGGCCAATCAGCCCCAGCATTTT
TRBV15	.	TRBJ1-1	.	CATRSSGLNTEAFF	TGTGCCACCAGAAGTTCGGGTCTGAACACTGAAGCTTTCTTT
TRBV4-2	few	TRBJ1-2	.	CASSQGRGENYGYTF	TGTGCCAGCAGCCAAGGACGGGGAGAAAACTATGGCTACACCTTC
TRBV20-1	few	TRBJ2-1	.	CSAMDMGVTNEQFF	TGCAGTGCTATGGACATGGGGGTTACAAATGAGCAGTTCTTC
TRBV20-1	few	TRBJ2-5	.	CSARDYGGTGETQYF	TGCAGTGCTAGAGATTATGGGGGGACGGGAGAGACCCAGTACTTC
TRBV28	many	TRBJ2-7	.	CASSAGLDGEQYF	TGTGCCAGCAGCGCGGGCTTGGATGGGGAGCAGTACTTC
TRBV12-3/TRBV12-4	.	TRBJ2-1	.	CASTGAAPYNEQFF	TGTGCCAGCACCGGAGCGGCCCCCTACAATGAGCAGTTCTTC
TRBV4-1	few	TRBJ2-1	.	CASSQVFQLSASYNEQFF	TGCGCCAGCAGCCAAGTATTTCAGCTTAGCGCGTCCTACAATGAGCAGTTCTTC
TRBV28	.	TRBJ2-4	.	CASSTQGSKNIQYF	TGTGCCAGCAGTACCCAGGGCTCCAAAAACATTCAGTACTTC
TRBV6-1	.	TRBJ2-1	TRBD2	CASSARPGLAGAEQFF	TGTGCCAGCAGTGCAAGGCCGGGACTAGCGGGAGCTGAGCAGTTCTTC
TRBV5-1	medium-sized	TRBJ2-2	TRBD1	CASSGRQGHTGELFF	TGCGCCAGCAGCGGGCGACAGGGCCACACCGGGGAGCTGTTTTTT
TRBV6-5	.	TRBJ2-5	.	CASSWSEIGQETQYF	TGTGCCAGCAGTTGGAGTGAAATAGGGCAAGAGACCCAGTACTTC
TRBV7-2	many	TRBJ1-2	TRBD1	CASSPLGQGYGYTF	TGTGCCAGCAGCCCTTTGGGACAGGGCTATGGCTACACCTTC
TRBV15	.	TRBJ1-5	.	CATSRVEQPQHF	TGTGCCACCAGCAGAGTAGAACAGCCCCAGCATTTT
TRBV7-2	many	TRBJ2-7	TRBD1	CASSRTGTGVYEQYF	TGTGCCAGCAGCCGCACCGGGACAGGGGTCTACGAGCAGTACTTC
TRBV5-1	.	TRBJ1-6	.	CASSSLGHDNSPLHF	TGCGCCAGCAGCTCCCTGGGACACGATAATTCACCCCTCCACTTT
TRBV5-1	.	TRBJ2-7	TRBD1	CASSRGTGPTYEQYF	TGCGCCAGCAGCAGGGGGACAGGGCCTACGTACGAGCAGTACTTC
TRBV20-1	.	TRBJ1-1	TRBD1	CSAHRGRNTEASF	TGCAGTGCTCACAGGGGACGGAACACTGAAGCTTCCTTT
TRBV5-1	.	TRBJ1-1	TRBD1	CASRRDSNTEAFF	TGCGCCAGCAGACGGGACAGTAACACTGAAGCTTTCTTT
TRBV12-3/TRBV12-4	.	TRBJ1-1	.	CASSRGLGAFF	TGTGCCAGCAGTAGGGGCCTCGGTGCTTTCTTT
TRBV7-2	.	TRBJ1-6	.	CASSLNFRGSPLHF	TGTGCCAGCAGCTTAAACTTCCGGGGTTCACCCCTCCACTTT
TRBV7-9	many	TRBJ2-3	.	CASSLYRGGFTDTQYF	TGTGCCAGCAGCTTATACCGAGGTGGCTTCACAGATACGCAGTATTTT
TRBV12-3/TRBV12-4	.	TRBJ2-5	.	CASSGVGTQYF	TGTGCCAGCAGTGGGGTCGGGACCCAGTACTTC
TRBV27	few	TRBJ1-1	.	CASSLGGGYTEAFF	TGTGCCAGCTCACTCGGGGGAGGCTACACTGAAGCTTTCTTT
TRBV4-1	few	TRBJ1-1	TRBD1	CASRAGQGTLNTEAFF	TGCGCCAGCAGGGCTGGACAGGGGACACTGAACACTGAAGCTTTCTTT
TRBV12-3/TRBV12-4	.	TRBJ2-1	TRBD2	CASCRASGSNEQFF	TGTGCCAGCTGCCGGGCTAGCGGGAGCAATGAGCAGTTCTTC
TRBV5-1	many	TRBJ2-3	TRBD1	CASSLRDRGFTDTQYF	TGCGCCAGCAGCCTTCGGGACAGGGGGTTTACAGATACGCAGTATTTT
TRBV6-1	few	TRBJ1-2	.	CASTGDGYTF	TGTGCCAGCACGGGGGATGGCTACACCTTC
TRBV20-1	.	TRBJ1-1	.	CSARPGDLSEAFF	TGCAGTGCTAGACCGGGCGACCTTTCTGAAGCTTTCTTT
TRBV20-1	many	TRBJ2-1	.	CSALADSYNEQFF	TGCAGTGCTTTAGCGGACTCCTACAATGAGCAGTTCTTC
TRBV7-4	many	TRBJ1-1	.	CASSLSGAFF	TGTGCCAGCAGCTTAAGCGGGGCTTTCTTT
TRBV19	few	TRBJ1-1	TRBD1	CASSIDGRGLTEAFF	TGTGCCAGTAGTATAGATGGCAGGGGGCTCACTGAAGCTTTCTTT
TRBV20-1	many	TRBJ2-1	.	CSARVTDSSSYNEQFF	TGCAGTGCTAGAGTTACGGACAGTAGCTCCTACAATGAGCAGTTCTTC
TRBV29-1	few	TRBJ2-7	.	CSVRALGYEQYF	TGCAGCGTTAGGGCCTTGGGGTACGAGCAGTACTTC
TRBV11-2	.	TRBJ2-7	.	CASRPPGRSSYEQYF	TGTGCCAGCAGACCACCCGGCAGAAGCTCCTACGAGCAGTACTTC
TRBV7-2	many	TRBJ1-1	.	CASSLVHQNTEAFF	TGTGCCAGCAGCTTAGTACACCAGAACACTGAAGCTTTCTTT
TRBV5-1	.	TRBJ2-2	TRBD1	CASSLGDRVITGELFF	TGCGCCAGCAGCCTGGGGGACAGGGTGATCACCGGGGAGCTGTTTTTT
TRBV20-1	few	TRBJ2-7	.	CSAHNRGNYEQYF	TGCAGTGCCCATAACCGGGGAAACTACGAGCAGTACTTC
TRBV4-2	few	TRBJ2-7	.	CASSQEFGSQSEQYF	TGTGCCAGCAGCCAAGAATTCGGGAGTCAATCCGAGCAGTACTTC
TRBV6-5	.	TRBJ1-5	.	CASSPATGNNQPQHF	TGTGCCAGCAGCCCCGCTACAGGGAACAATCAGCCCCAGCATTTT